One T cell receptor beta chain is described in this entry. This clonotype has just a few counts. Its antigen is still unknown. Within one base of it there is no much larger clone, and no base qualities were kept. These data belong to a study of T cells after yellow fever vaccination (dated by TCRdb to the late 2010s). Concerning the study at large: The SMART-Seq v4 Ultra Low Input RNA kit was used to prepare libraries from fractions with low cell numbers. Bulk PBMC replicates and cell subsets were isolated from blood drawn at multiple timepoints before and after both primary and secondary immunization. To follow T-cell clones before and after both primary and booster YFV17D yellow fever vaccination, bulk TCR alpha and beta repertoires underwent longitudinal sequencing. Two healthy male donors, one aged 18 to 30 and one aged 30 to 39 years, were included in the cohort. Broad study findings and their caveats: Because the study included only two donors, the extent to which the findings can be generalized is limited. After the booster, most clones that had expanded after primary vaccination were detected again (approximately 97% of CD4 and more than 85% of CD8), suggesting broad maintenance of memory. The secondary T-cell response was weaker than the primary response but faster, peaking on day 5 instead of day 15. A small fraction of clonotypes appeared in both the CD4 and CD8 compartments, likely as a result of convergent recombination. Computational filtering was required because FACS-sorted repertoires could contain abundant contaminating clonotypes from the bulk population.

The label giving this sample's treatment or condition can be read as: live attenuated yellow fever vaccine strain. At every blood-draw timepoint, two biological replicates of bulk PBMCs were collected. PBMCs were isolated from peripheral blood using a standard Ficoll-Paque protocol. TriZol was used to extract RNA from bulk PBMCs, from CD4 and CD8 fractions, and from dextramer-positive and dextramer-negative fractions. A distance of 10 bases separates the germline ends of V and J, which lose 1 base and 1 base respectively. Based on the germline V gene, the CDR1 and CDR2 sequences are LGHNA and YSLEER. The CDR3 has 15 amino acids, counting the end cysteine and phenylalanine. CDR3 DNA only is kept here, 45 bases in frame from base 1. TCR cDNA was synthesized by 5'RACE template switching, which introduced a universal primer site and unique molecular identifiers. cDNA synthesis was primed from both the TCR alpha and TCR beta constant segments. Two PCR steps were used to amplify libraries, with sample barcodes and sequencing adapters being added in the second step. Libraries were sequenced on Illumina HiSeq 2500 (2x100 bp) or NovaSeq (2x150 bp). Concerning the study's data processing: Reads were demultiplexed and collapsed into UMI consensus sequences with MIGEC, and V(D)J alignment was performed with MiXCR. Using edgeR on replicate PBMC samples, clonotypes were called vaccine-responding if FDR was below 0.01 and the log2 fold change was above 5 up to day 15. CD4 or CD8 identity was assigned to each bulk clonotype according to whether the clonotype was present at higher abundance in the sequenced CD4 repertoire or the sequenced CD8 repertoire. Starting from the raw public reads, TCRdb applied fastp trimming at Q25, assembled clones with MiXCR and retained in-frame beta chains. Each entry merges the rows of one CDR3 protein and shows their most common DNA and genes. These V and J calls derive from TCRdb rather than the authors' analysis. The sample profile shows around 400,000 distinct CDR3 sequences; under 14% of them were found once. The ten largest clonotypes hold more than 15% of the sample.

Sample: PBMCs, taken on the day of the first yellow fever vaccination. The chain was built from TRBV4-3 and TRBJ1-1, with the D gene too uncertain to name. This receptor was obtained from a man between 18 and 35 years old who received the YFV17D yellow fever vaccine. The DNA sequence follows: TGCGCCAGCAGCCAAGGTGCATCCCAGAACACTGAAGCTTTCTTT. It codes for CASSQGASQNTEAFF.